This T cell receptor beta chain was profiled in a study of human T cells and chemical hapten exposure. Time point described: patch test 1, 2 weeks after DPC sensitization. The treatment here: therapeutic diphenylcyclopropenone sensitization with weekly scalp DPC. The germline V gene encodes CDR1 MDHEN and CDR2 SYDVKM. This CDR3 has 15 residues. Deletions cut 3 bases from V and 5 bases from J, with 15 bases between. This clonotype was picked up many times. TCRdb re-derived calls from the RACE reads in MiXCR, one entry per CDR3 protein. The sample lists 380,000 or so distinct CDR3 sequences; approximately 4.4% were seen once.

The chain employs TRBV28 and TRBJ2-3; possibly TRBD1 for D (6 bases). The source is a woman between 45 and 60 years old with alopecia areata. Some clones in this sample may be carry-over from other donors' samples. Sequenced material: whole blood, taken in connection with sensitization to the hapten diphenylcyclopropenone (DPC). CDR3 in amino acids: CASSFVGRGIDTQYF. The CDR3 DNA reads TGTGCCAGCAGTTTCGTCGGCAGGGGCATAGATACGCAGTATTTT.